Listed below are T cell receptor beta chains from one sample, sequenced in a study of shared clonotypes between healthy human individuals. Some clones are missing from TCRdb's copy, which holds only in-frame ones; the method was immunoSEQ multiplex PCR. There are about 470,000 clones in the sample; around 79% occur only once, and over 10% lies in the top ten. Sequencing was performed on PBMCs. Every receptor here comes from a woman aged 40-49 years in good health. Some clones in this sample may be carry-over from other donors' samples. Both conserved end residues are part of each CDR3. A D gene is named only where the DNA matches it firmly. The size entry is marked missing in some rows and otherwise reads once, few, many or a size class.

clone_size	v_call	d_call	j_call	cdr3_nt	cdr3_aa
.	TRBV2	TRBD1	TRBJ1-5	TGTGCCAGCAGCCAGGGGGTAGATCAGCCCCAGCATTTT	CASSQGVDQPQHF
.	TRBV7-2	.	TRBJ2-7	TGTGCCAGCAGCTTAGTGGCTGTGGGAGCTTACGAGCAGTACTTC	CASSLVAVGAYEQYF
once	TRBV6-5	.	TRBJ1-1	TGTGCCAGCAGTTACTCGACAGGTTATGGCACTGAAGCTTTCTTT	CASSYSTGYGTEAFF
.	TRBV7-9	TRBD1	TRBJ1-1	TGTGCCAGCAGCCCCCAGGGGGTTTCGGCTTTCTTT	CASSPQGVSAFF
.	TRBV11-3	TRBD2	TRBJ2-1	TGTGCCAGCAGCTTAGTTAGCGGGAGGGACAATGAGCAGTTCTTC	CASSLVSGRDNEQFF
.	TRBV30	TRBD2	TRBJ2-3	TGTGCCTGGAGCTTGGCCCTTCTAGCGGGAAAGACAGATACGCAGTATTTT	CAWSLALLAGKTDTQYF
.	TRBV7-2	TRBD2	TRBJ2-7	TGTGCCAGCAGCCGGACTAGCGAGACTTACGAGCAGTACTTC	CASSRTSETYEQYF
.	TRBV5-5	TRBD2	TRBJ2-1	TGTGCCAGCAGCGTAGGTGGGACTAGCGGGAGTTGGAATGAGCAGTTCTTC	CASSVGGTSGSWNEQFF
few	TRBV28	.	TRBJ1-1	TGTGCCAGCAGTTATAGGGGGATCACTGAAGCTTTCTTT	CASSYRGITEAFF
.	TRBV15	.	TRBJ2-4	TGTGCCACCAGCAGAGATCGAGGCAAAAACATTCAGTACTTC	CATSRDRGKNIQYF
.	TRBV6-1	TRBD1	TRBJ1-3	TGTGCCAGCACCCGACAGGGGGCTTCTGGAAACACCATATATTTT	CASTRQGASGNTIYF
.	TRBV27	TRBD2	TRBJ2-7	TGTGCCAGCAGTTCCCCCACTAGCGGGAGAGTAGAGCAGTACTTC	CASSSPTSGRVEQYF
.	TRBV7-9	.	TRBJ1-1	TGTGCCAGCAGCTTTACAGCCGCCAACACTGAAGCTTTCTTT	CASSFTAANTEAFF
once	TRBV28	TRBD2	TRBJ2-7	TGTGCCAGCAGTATTCCGGGACTAGGTTACGAGCAGTACTTC	CASSIPGLGYEQYF
.	TRBV30	.	TRBJ2-3	TGTGCCTGGAGTGGCGGTACGCAGTATTTT	CAWSGGTQYF
.	TRBV7-2	TRBD1	TRBJ2-3	TGTGCCAGCAGCTCCAGGGGGCCTCGTGCCAGCGCGCGTACAGATACGCAGTATTTT	CASSSRGPRASARTDTQYF
.	TRBV11-2	.	TRBJ2-5	TGTGCCAGCAGCTTATTAGCGCAAGAGACCCAGTACTTC	CASSLLAQETQYF
once	TRBV9	TRBD2	TRBJ2-1	TGTGCCAGCAGCGGAGGGGCTAGCGGAACCTACAATGAGCAGTTCTTC	CASSGGASGTYNEQFF